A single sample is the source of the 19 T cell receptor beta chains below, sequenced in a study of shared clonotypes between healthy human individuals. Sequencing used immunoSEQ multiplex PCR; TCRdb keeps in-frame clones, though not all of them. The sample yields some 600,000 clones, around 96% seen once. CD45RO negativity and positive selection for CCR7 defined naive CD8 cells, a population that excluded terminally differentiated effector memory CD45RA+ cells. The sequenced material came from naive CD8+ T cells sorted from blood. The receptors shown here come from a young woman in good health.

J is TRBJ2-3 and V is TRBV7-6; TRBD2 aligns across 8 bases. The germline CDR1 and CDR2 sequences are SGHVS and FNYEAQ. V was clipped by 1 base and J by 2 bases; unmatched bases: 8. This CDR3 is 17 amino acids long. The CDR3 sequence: CASSLGRPSGFTDTQYF. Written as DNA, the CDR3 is TGTGCCAGCAGCTTAGGACGGCCTAGCGGGTTCACAGATACGCAGTATTTT.

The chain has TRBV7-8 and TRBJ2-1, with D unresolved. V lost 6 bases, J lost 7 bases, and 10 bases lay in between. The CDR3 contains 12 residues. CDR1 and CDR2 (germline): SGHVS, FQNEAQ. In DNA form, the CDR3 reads TGTGCCAGCAGTGAGAGTGGGAATGAGCAGTTCTTC. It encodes CASSESGNEQFF.

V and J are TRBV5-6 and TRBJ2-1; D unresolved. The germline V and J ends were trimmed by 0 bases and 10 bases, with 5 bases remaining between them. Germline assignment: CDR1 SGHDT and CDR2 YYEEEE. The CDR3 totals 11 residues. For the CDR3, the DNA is TGTGCCAGCAGCTTGGCGTTGGAGCAGTTCTTC. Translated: CASSLALEQFF.

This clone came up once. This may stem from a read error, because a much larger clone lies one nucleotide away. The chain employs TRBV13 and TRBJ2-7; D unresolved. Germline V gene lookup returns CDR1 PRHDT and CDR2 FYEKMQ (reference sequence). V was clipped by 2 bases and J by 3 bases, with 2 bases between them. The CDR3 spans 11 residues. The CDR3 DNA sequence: TGTGCCAGCAGCTTAAACTACGAGCAGTACTTC. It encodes CASSLNYEQYF.

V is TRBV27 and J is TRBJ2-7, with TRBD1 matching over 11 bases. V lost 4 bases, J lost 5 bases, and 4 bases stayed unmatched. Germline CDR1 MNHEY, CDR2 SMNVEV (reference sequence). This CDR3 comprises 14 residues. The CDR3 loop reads CASSWDRGGNEQYF. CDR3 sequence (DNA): TGTGCCAGCAGTTGGGACAGGGGGGGTAACGAGCAGTACTTC.

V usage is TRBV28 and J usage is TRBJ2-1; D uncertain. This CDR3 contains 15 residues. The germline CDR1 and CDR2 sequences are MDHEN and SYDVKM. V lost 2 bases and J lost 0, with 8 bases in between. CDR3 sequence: CASSLLSSSYNEQFF. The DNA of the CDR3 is TGTGCCAGCAGTTTACTGAGTAGCTCCTACAATGAGCAGTTCTTC.

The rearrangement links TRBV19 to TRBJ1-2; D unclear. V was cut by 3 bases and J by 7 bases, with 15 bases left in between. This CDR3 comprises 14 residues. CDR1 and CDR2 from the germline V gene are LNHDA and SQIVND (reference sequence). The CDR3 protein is CASSMDGSWVGYTF. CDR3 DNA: TGTGCCAGTAGTATGGACGGGAGCTGGGTTGGCTACACCTTC.

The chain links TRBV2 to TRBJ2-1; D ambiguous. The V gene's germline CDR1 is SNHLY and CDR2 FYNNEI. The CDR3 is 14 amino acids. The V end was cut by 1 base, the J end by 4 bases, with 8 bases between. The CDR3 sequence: CASSEGGSYNEQFF. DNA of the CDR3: TGTGCCAGCAGTGAAGGCGGATCATACAATGAGCAGTTCTTC.

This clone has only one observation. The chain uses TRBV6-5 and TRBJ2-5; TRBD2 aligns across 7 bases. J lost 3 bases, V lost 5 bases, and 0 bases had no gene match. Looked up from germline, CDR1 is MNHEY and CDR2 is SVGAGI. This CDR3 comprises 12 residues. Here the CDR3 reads CASSGLEETQYF. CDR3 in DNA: TGTGCCAGCAGTGGACTAGAAGAGACCCAGTACTTC.

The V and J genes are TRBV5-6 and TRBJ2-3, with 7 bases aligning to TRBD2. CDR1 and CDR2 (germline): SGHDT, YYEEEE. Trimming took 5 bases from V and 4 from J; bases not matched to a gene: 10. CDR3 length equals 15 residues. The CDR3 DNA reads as TGTGCCAGCAGTAACCGGGACTACCCATCAGATACGCAGTATTTT. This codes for CASSNRDYPSDTQYF.

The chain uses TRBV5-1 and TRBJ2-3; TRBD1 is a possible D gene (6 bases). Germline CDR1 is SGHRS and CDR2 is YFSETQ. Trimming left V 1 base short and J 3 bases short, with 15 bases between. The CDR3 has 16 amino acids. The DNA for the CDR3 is TGCGCCAGCAGCTTGTTCGTGGGAGACAGGACAGATACGCAGTATTTT. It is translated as CASSLFVGDRTDTQYF.

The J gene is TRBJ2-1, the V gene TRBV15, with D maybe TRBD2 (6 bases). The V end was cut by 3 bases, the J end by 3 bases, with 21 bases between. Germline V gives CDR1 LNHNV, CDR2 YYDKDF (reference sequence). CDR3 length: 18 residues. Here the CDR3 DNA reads TGTGCCACCAGCAGGGCCAACGCACTAGCCCCCTACTACAATGAGCAGTTCTTC. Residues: CATSRANALAPYYNEQFF. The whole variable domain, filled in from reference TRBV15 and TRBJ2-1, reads DAMVIQNPRYQVTQFGKPVTLSCSQTLNHNVMYWYQQKSSQAPKLLFHYYDKDFNNEADTPDNFQSRRPNTSFCFLDIRSPGLGDTAMYLCATSRANALAPYYNEQFFGPGTRLTVL.

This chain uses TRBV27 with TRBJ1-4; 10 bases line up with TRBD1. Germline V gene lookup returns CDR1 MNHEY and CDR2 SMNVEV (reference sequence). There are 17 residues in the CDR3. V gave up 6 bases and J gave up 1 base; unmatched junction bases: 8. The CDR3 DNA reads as TGTGCCAGCAGCAATCTTGGACAGGGGGTAACTAATGAAAAACTGTTTTTT. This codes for CASSNLGQGVTNEKLFF.

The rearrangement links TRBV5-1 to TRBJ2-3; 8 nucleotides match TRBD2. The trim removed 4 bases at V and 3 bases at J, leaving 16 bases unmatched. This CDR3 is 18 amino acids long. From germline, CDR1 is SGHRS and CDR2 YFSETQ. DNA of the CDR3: TGCGCCAGCAGCATCGCGATGGTAGCGGGAAGCCGTACAGATACGCAGTATTTT. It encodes CASSIAMVAGSRTDTQYF.

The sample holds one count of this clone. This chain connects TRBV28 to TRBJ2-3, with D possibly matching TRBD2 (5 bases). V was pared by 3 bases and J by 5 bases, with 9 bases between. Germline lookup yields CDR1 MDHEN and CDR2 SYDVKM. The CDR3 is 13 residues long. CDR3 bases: TGTGCCAGCAGTTTCCGAGGGAAAGATACGCAGTATTTT. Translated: CASSFRGKDTQYF.

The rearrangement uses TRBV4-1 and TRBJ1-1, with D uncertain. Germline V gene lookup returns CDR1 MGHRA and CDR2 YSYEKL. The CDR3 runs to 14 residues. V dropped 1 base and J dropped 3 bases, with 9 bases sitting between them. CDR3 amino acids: CASSQGDEYTEAFF. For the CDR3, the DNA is TGCGCCAGCAGCCAAGGTGACGAATACACTGAAGCTTTCTTT.

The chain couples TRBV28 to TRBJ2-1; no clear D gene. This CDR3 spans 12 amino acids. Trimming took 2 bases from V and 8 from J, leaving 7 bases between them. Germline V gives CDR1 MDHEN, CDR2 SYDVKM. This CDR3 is CASSLDSYEQFF. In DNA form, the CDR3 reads TGTGCCAGCAGTTTAGATAGCTATGAGCAGTTCTTC. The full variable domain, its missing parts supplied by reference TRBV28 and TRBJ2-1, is DVKVTQSSRYLVKRTGEKVFLECVQDMDHENMFWYRQDPGLGLRLIYFSYDVKMKEKGDIPEGYSVSREKKERFSLILESASTNQTSMYLCASSLDSYEQFFGPGTRLTVL.

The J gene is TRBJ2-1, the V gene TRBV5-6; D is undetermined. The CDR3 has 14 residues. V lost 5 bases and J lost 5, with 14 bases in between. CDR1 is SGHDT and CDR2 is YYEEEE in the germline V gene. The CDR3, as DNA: TGTGCCAGCAGGGTAGCCGGAACGCACAATGAGCAGTTCTTC. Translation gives CASRVAGTHNEQFF. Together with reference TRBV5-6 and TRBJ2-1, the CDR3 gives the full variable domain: DAGVTQSPTHLIKTRGQQVTLRCSPKSGHDTVSWYQQALGQGPQFIFQYYEEEERQRGNFPDRFSGHQFPNYSSELNVNALLLGDSALYLCASRVAGTHNEQFFGPGTRLTVL.

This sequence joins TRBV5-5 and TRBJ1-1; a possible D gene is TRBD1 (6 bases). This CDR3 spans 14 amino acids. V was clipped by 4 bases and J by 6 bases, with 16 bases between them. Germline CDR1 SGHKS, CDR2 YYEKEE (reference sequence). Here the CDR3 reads CASSLGAGGPEAFF. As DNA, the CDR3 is TGTGCCAGCAGCCTGGGTGCCGGGGGGCCTGAAGCTTTCTTT.